The 10 T cell receptor beta chains below all came from one sample that was sequenced in a study of blood T cell repertoires in COVID-19. Using immunoSEQ multiplex PCR, the repertoire was profiled, and TCRdb retains in-frame clones only, with some absent. The sample shows some 510,000 clones, approximately 88% of them seen only once. The sample taken for sequencing was PBMCs or T cells enriched from blood (not recorded which). The origin of the receptors is a woman in her 40s who had recovered from COVID-19.

The chain links TRBV6-5 to TRBJ1-5; D is unresolved. The CDR3 runs 12 residues. V lost 4 bases, J lost 7 bases, and 8 bases lay in between. Germline V lookup: CDR1 MNHEY, CDR2 SVGAGI. The CDR3: CASSSHQQPQHF. The CDR3 nucleotides are TGTGCCAGCAGTTCCCATCAACAGCCCCAGCATTTT.

The rearrangement joins TRBV9 to TRBJ1-1, with D unclear. CDR3 length equals 13 residues. The germline gives CDR1 SGDLS, CDR2 YYNGEE. Trimming shortened V by 0 bases and J by 5 bases, and 8 bases separated the two germline ends. CDR3 DNA: TGTGCCAGCAGCGTAGCTTCGGGGACTGAAGCTTTCTTT. Protein: CASSVASGTEAFF.

This clone was observed a handful of times. The rearrangement uses TRBV2 and TRBJ1-6; 8 positions match TRBD1. With 4 bases clipped from V and 10 bases from J, the junction kept 6 bases outside the gene matches. Germline-derived CDR1 and CDR2 are SNHLY and FYNNEI. The CDR3 covers 14 residues. The CDR3 DNA sequence: TGTGCCAGCAGTGCGACAGGGGTTAGGTCACCCCTCCACTTT. As protein: CASSATGVRSPLHF.

This chain uses TRBV2 with TRBJ2-7, with 11 bases aligning to TRBD2. The germline gives CDR1 SNHLY, CDR2 FYNNEI. V shed 0 bases and J 5 bases; nucleotides not matched to a gene: 3. There are 15 residues in the CDR3. The CDR3 DNA is TGTGCCAGCAGTGAAGCGCTACTAGCGGGAGACGAGCAGTACTTC. It encodes CASSEALLAGDEQYF.

The rearrangement uses TRBV5-5 and TRBJ1-1, with D maybe TRBD1 (5 bases). Germline V lookup: CDR1 SGHKS, CDR2 YYEKEE (reference sequence). There are 13 residues in the CDR3. V lost 0 bases and J lost 5, with 8 bases in between. The CDR3 spells CASSLGQPTEAFF. The CDR3 coding sequence is TGTGCCAGCAGCTTGGGACAGCCAACTGAAGCTTTCTTT.

The V call is TRBV7-6, the J call TRBJ2-5; the D gene is possibly TRBD1 (6 bases). CDR1 SGHVS and CDR2 FNYEAQ come from the germline V gene. The CDR3 totals 15 residues. Trimming removed 3 bases at V and 3 bases at J, with 14 bases between. The CDR3 reads CASSFRRGTKETQYF. The CDR3, as DNA: TGTGCCAGCAGCTTTCGCAGGGGCACTAAAGAGACCCAGTACTTC.

The rearrangement joins TRBV30 to TRBJ2-1; 14 nucleotides match TRBD2. CDR3 length: 15 residues. Per germline, CDR1 GTSNPN and CDR2 SVGIG (reference sequence). V lost 4 bases, J lost 7 bases, and 6 bases stayed unmatched. The CDR3 loop is CAWTMGLAGANEQFF. The CDR3 coding sequence is TGTGCCTGGACTATGGGACTAGCGGGAGCAAATGAGCAGTTCTTC.

The genes are TRBV30 and TRBJ2-1; possible D gene TRBD2, 5 bases. The CDR3 sequence is 12 residues long. Between the trimmed V and J ends, which lost 5 bases and 5 bases, there was a span of 10 bases. The germline gives CDR1 GTSNPN, CDR2 SVGIG (reference sequence). The CDR3 region has the DNA TGTGCCTGGTTGGCCGGGAACAATGAGCAGTTCTTC. Translated: CAWLAGNNEQFF.

The rearrangement uses TRBV11-3 and TRBJ2-5; no firm D call. V was pared by 1 base and J by 2 bases, with 8 bases between. This CDR3 spans 14 amino acids. In germline, CDR1 is SGHNT, CDR2 YENEEA. The CDR3 region has the DNA TGTGCCAGCAGCTTAGTGACGGGTCAAGAGACCCAGTACTTC. Translating gives CASSLVTGQETQYF.

The chain uses TRBV19 and TRBJ2-1; D possibly corresponds to TRBD2 (7 bases). This CDR3 is 16 amino acids long. CDR1 LNHDA and CDR2 SQIVND come from the germline V gene (reference sequence). With 2 bases removed from V and 8 bases from J, the gap between germline ends came to 19 bases. In DNA form, the CDR3 reads TGTGCCAGTAGTATAACTAGGGGGAGGGCCTGGTATGAGCAGTTCTTC. Its protein product is CASSITRGRAWYEQFF.